This T cell receptor (beta chain) was sequenced in a study of T-cell memory formation after mild COVID-19. Turning to this clonotype: Its antigen is still unknown.

Broader study findings: Detection of some responders pre-infection suggested pre-existing cross-reactive memory T cells participated.

TCRdb re-derived calls from the 5' RACE reads in MiXCR, one entry per CDR3 protein. The sample consists of 65,000 to 90,000 distinct CDR3 sequences, roughly 13% of them appearing once. Trimming took 0 bases from V and 0 from J, leaving 8 bases between them. The CDR3 length is 16 residues. This chain uses TRBV12-3 or TRBV12-4 with TRBJ2-2; D is unresolved. The receptor comes from a young man who had mild COVID-19 (a few samples of this study predate the infection). Cell type and time point are not known. Sequencing input: PBMCs or a T cell subset sorted from them (not recorded which). Here the CDR3 DNA reads TGTGCCAGCAGTTTAGCTGGTCGGGCGAACACCGGGGAGCTGTTTTTT. Residues: CASSLAGRANTGELFF.